What follows are 9 T cell receptor beta chains derived from one specimen sequenced in a study of cytotoxic CD8 clonotypes in ibrutinib-treated CLL. Sequencing used immunoSEQ multiplex PCR; TCRdb keeps in-frame clones, though not all of them. The data contain nearly 100,000 clones, almost 80% of them singletons. This specimen was PBMCs, taken after 12 months of ibrutinib treatment. The receptor source for this set is a human donor with chronic lymphocytic leukemia.

This sequence joins TRBV5-5 and TRBJ1-2; TRBD1 is a possible D gene (6 bases). The V and J ends lost 5 bases and 7 bases respectively, with 18 bases between them. The CDR3 is made up of 14 amino acids. CDR1 SGHKS and CDR2 YYEKEE come from the germline V gene (reference sequence). CDR3 DNA sequence: TGTGCCAGCAGAGGGGACATCTTTACCCCTGGCTACACCTTC. As protein: CASRGDIFTPGYTF.

This chain links TRBV19 with TRBJ1-2; 7 positions match TRBD1. V lost 6 bases to trimming and J lost 7 bases; unmatched junction nucleotides: 14. The germline CDR1 and CDR2 sequences are LNHDA and SQIVND (reference sequence). The CDR3 is 15 amino acids. CDR3 sequence: CASSDPGQAMGGYTF. As DNA, the CDR3 is TGTGCCAGTAGCGACCCTGGACAGGCAATGGGTGGCTACACCTTC. Combining the CDR3 with reference TRBV19 and TRBJ1-2 gives the whole variable domain DGGITQSPKYLFRKEGQNVTLSCEQNLNHDAMYWYRQDPGQGLRLIYYSQIVNDFQKGDIAEGYSVSREKKESFPLTVTSAQKNPTAFYLCASSDPGQAMGGYTFGSGTRLTVV.

In this sample, this clone turned up a few times. The V gene is TRBV4-1, the J gene TRBJ2-3; 8 bases line up with TRBD1. The germline CDR1 and CDR2 sequences are MGHRA and YSYEKL. This CDR3 has 14 residues. V trimming: 4 bases; J trimming: 4 bases; junction bases outside the gene matches: 4. CDR3 sequence reads: CASSRQGWPDTQYF. The CDR3, as DNA: TGCGCCAGCAGCCGACAGGGGTGGCCAGATACGCAGTATTTT.

The chain links TRBV6-5 to TRBJ1-2; 7 nucleotides match TRBD1. Germline CDR1 reads MNHEY; CDR2 reads SVGAGI. CDR3 length: 13 residues. Losses at the gene ends were 5 bases for V and 2 bases for J; bases not matched to a gene: 2. The DNA of the CDR3 is TGTGCCAGCAGTCCGACAGGGAACTATGGCTACACCTTC. Translation: CASSPTGNYGYTF.

The genes are TRBV6-5 and TRBJ1-1; D remains unclear. The CDR3 covers 13 residues. In germline, CDR1 is MNHEY, CDR2 SVGAGI. Trimming took off 6 bases at V and 0 bases at J, with 8 bases between the two ends. In nucleotides, the CDR3 is TGTGCCAGCAGGATCCGGGTGAACACTGAAGCTTTCTTT. Its translation is CASRIRVNTEAFF.

This clone has more than one count but fewer than ten. The gene calls are TRBV5-4 and TRBJ1-6, with 8 bases matching TRBD1. V gave up 5 bases and J gave up 10 bases; unmatched junction bases: 8. This CDR3 spans 14 amino acids. CDR1 is SGHNT, CDR2 YYREEE, per germline (reference sequence). The DNA for the CDR3 is TGTGCCAGCAGTCTTGGACAGGGTCGATCACCCCTCCACTTT. It codes for CASSLGQGRSPLHF.

The rearrangement joins TRBV9 to TRBJ2-7; TRBD1 aligns across 7 bases. Germline V lookup: CDR1 SGDLS, CDR2 YYNGEE. The J segment lost 3 bases and the V segment lost 4 bases, leaving 4 bases of the junction unmatched. The CDR3 loop spans 13 amino acids. CDR3 protein: CASSTRQGYEQYF. CDR3 sequence (DNA): TGTGCCAGCAGCACCCGACAGGGCTACGAGCAGTACTTC.

The chain combines TRBV7-2 with TRBJ2-7; TRBD2 matches at 10 bases. Germline V gene data show CDR1 as SGHTA and CDR2 as FQGNSA. J was trimmed by 0 bases and V by 0 bases; bases with no gene match: 5. This CDR3 region has 17 residues. The CDR3 reads CASSLAASGGNSYEQYF. CDR3 nucleotides: TGTGCCAGCAGCTTAGCGGCTAGCGGGGGAAACTCCTACGAGCAGTACTTC. The variable domain in full, completed from reference TRBV7-2 and TRBJ2-7, reads GAGVSQSPSNKVTEKGKDVELRCDPISGHTALYWYRQSLGQGLEFLIYFQGNSAPDKSGLPSDRFSAERTGGSVSTLTIQRTQQEDSAVYLCASSLAASGGNSYEQYFGPGTRLTVT.

CDR3 loop: CATTANYGYTF. CDR3 coding DNA: TGTGCCACCACAGCTAACTATGGCTACACCTTC. This chain connects TRBV19 to TRBJ1-2; D not certain. Trimming left V 10 bases short and J 0 bases short, with 6 bases between. The CDR3 is 11 residues long. Germline V gene sequence: CDR1 LNHDA, CDR2 SQIVND (reference sequence).